The 8 T cell receptor beta chains below come from one sample, sequenced in a study of CD8 T cells in ankylosing spondylitis. Study conclusions and caveats: Ankylosing spondylitis blood appeared to be characterized by a TCR beta motif of eight highly homologous variants.

Their target antigens are unknown. TCRdb reprocessed the 5' RACE reads via MiXCR and lists one record per CDR3 protein. The sample lists roughly 700,000 distinct CDR3 sequences; around 20% were seen once. Sequencing was performed on blood, either unsorted or a sorted T cell fraction (not recorded which). The receptors come from a male donor with ankylosing spondylitis.

This CDR3 reads CASKEGGKETQYF. The CDR3 region has the DNA TGTGCCAGCAAAGAGGGAGGGAAGGAGACCCAGTACTTC. The chain links TRBV12-3 or TRBV12-4 to TRBJ2-5; 7 positions match TRBD2. This CDR3 contains 13 residues. The junction had 7 bases not matched to a gene; V was cut back by 7 bases and J by 5 bases.

This clonotype was counted between two and nine times. The chain recombines TRBV6-1 with TRBJ1-1, with unresolved D. The CDR3 is made up of 14 amino acids. V was clipped by 7 bases and J by 2 bases, with 14 bases between them. Germline CDR1 is MNHNS and CDR2 is SASEGT. The CDR3 DNA follows: TGTGCCAGCACCGACTCCTATGGCAACACTGAAGCTTTCTTT. Protein product: CASTDSYGNTEAFF.

This clonotype was detected only a few times. V usage is TRBV12-3 or TRBV12-4 and J usage is TRBJ2-5; 9 bases are a match to TRBD1. The trim removed 7 bases at V and 4 bases at J, leaving 16 bases unmatched. CDR3 length: 17 amino acids. The CDR3 sequence is CASNPPGTGPTGETQYF. In DNA, the CDR3 is TGTGCCAGCAATCCCCCAGGGACAGGGCCCACCGGAGAGACCCAGTACTTC.

The chain has TRBV5-6 and TRBJ2-3; TRBD1 is a possible D gene (6 bases). The germline V gene has CDR1 SGHDT and CDR2 YYEEEE. Trimming left V 3 bases short and J 2 bases short, with 16 bases between. CDR3 length: 16 residues. CDR3 nucleotides: TGTGCCAGCAGCTATGAGACAGGAACCGTCACAGATACGCAGTATTTT. It is translated as CASSYETGTVTDTQYF.

This sequence joins TRBV29-1 and TRBJ2-4; perhaps TRBD2 as D (7 bases). Germline CDR1 is SQVTM and CDR2 is ANQGSEA. The V end lost 7 bases, the J end lost 4 bases, and 14 bases lay between the germline ends. CDR3 length: 13 amino acids. In DNA, the CDR3 is TGCAGCGCCCTGGCGGGGGCTAAAAACATTCAGTACTTC. As protein: CSALAGAKNIQYF.

A few counts support this clonotype. The V and J genes are TRBV28 and TRBJ1-1; D gene uncertain. Per germline, CDR1 MDHEN and CDR2 SYDVKM. Trimming removed 2 bases from V and 6 bases from J, with 4 bases in between. The length of the CDR3 is 11 residues. CDR3 sequence: CASSLIAEAFF. CDR3 in DNA: TGTGCCAGCAGTTTAATAGCTGAAGCTTTCTTT.

This clonotype was counted a few times. The chain couples TRBV9 to TRBJ1-4; possibly TRBD1 for D (5 bases). CDR1 is SGDLS, CDR2 YYNGEE, per germline. CDR3 length: 15 amino acids. V dropped 3 bases and J dropped 6 bases, with 15 bases sitting between them. CDR3 in amino acids: CASSASGYGDEKLFF. CDR3 nucleotides: TGTGCCAGCAGCGCCTCAGGGTATGGGGATGAAAAACTGTTTTTT.

The sample holds a few counts of this clonotype. The chain links TRBV7-6 to TRBJ1-4; TRBD1 is a possible D gene (6 bases). The CDR3 extends over 18 amino acids. CDR1 and CDR2 from the germline V gene are SGHVS and FNYEAQ. The V and J ends lost 1 base and 4 bases respectively, with 19 bases between them. CDR3 in DNA: TGTGCCAGCAGCTTAGACCCCCTGGACAGCGCGGTTAATGAAAAACTGTTTTTT. Its translation is CASSLDPLDSAVNEKLFF.